This TCR beta chain was recovered during a study of beta chain features in type 1 diabetes (dated by TCRdb to the late 2010s). For the study in its entirety: Mean age, gender distribution, total cell number and subset yield were not different between patients and healthy donors. A total of roughly 98,000,000 sorted cells were examined across all samples, and RNA yield correlated strongly with the number of cells per subset. In the study, recently diagnosed type 1 diabetes patients and matched healthy donors were compared on the TCRB repertoires of their sorted circulating CD4+ T cell subsets. Whereas all 30 or so donors provided naive and central memory subsets, regulatory and stem cell-like memory subsets were isolated from just 8 patients and about eight healthy donors. Results the study describes overall, beyond this receptor: Fewer insertions and more nucleotide deletions at VDJ recombination sites were observed in patients with type 1 diabetes, implying thymic rearrangement abnormalities. Naive, central memory and regulatory TCRB repertoires appeared to be more similar among patients than among healthy donors. Only small numbers of individuals were included in the HLA sub-analyses, which left unresolved whether HLA type had any influence on TCRB rearrangement. Because cDNA was sequenced instead of genomic DNA, highly expressing activated cells could be over-represented, though the groups showed no difference in activation or CD3 levels. PCR might favor shorter templates, but patient and control samples were amplified and corrected together, so any skew would affect both groups equally. A moderate but significant shortening of TCRB CDR3 length was observed in type 1 diabetes patients in all four CD4+ subsets.

Each donor gave one peripheral blood draw, averaging approximately 110 mL, which was collected into heparinised tubes. A BD FACSAria II and a panel including CD45RO, CCR7, CD25, CD127, CD95 and CD27 were used to sort naive, central memory, regulatory and stem cell-like memory CD4+ T cells. Purity was above 98% for every sorted population. PBMCs were isolated right away by Lymphoprep density gradient centrifugation and were stained directly, without culture. So that batch effects would be minimized, each experiment stained and sorted samples in pairs, pairing one healthy donor with one patient. All of the isolated RNA was reverse transcribed with the High Capacity cDNA Reverse Transcription Kit, so expressed TCRB transcripts were sequenced. Deep immunoSEQ sequencing was applied to naive, central memory and regulatory T cell samples, giving an average of around 3.4 million total reads per sample. After sorted cells were lysed in RLT buffer, RNA was extracted with DNase-treated RNeasy Micro or Mini kits, with the choice depending on cell number. Each cell subset was processed separately to prevent cross-contamination, with patient and healthy donor samples processed together. The immunoSEQ multiplex PCR was used to amplify TCRB sequences from cDNA, generating 87-bp fragments that spanned the CDR3 region. Amplicons were sequenced on the Illumina HiSeq platform. Under the source paper's analysis protocol: Synthetic template baselines were used to correct PCR bias computationally, reads within Hamming distance 2 were collapsed, and singletons that could not be merged were discarded. Reads were aligned against IMGT to assign V, D and J genes, CDR3 length and insertions or deletions at six rearrangement sites. Within each subset, clonotype counts were normalized to the number of sorted cells before true diversity and Gini coefficients were calculated with the tcR R package. Repertoire sharing was quantified using the overlap coefficient calculated on TCRB nucleotide sequences. As a proxy for the pre-selection repertoire, out-of-frame TCRB sequences from naive cells were analyzed. Imported from immuneACCESS, the table was reduced by TCRdb to in-frame sequences with V and J called. These copies leave out some clones; in studies compared against another copy, an unresolved V gene accounts for under half, and the cause of the remainder is not known. V and J calls and clone size are those listed in that table; D and trimming were worked out from the DNA. For this sample the table gives 600,000 to 700,000 clones, of which roughly 13% were detected only once. The ten top clones hold roughly 0.022% of the sample.

This clone was counted only a few times. No antigen is known for it. No clone much larger than this one lies a single base away; base qualities are absent. This sequence originates from a man younger than 35 with type 1 diabetes. The sequencing sample was made of naive CD4+ T cells from blood. The cell subset or site label here, explained by the study, means: true naive CD4+ T cells.

The nucleotide sequence is TGTGCCAGTAGTGGAAGATGGGTTTTAGGGGAGACCCAGTACTTC. Translated, it gives CASSGRWVLGETQYF. This sequence uses TRBV19 and TRBJ2-5; the D gene is unclear. CDR3 length: 15 amino acids, cysteine to phenylalanine. The CDR3 DNA has 45 bases and is translated from base 1. V is cut by 5 bases and J by 5 bases, and the space between the germline ends is 18 bases. CDR1 and CDR2 were assigned from the germline V gene (reference sequence) as LNHDA and SQIVND.